These 22 T cell receptor beta chains were all obtained from the same sample, sequenced in a study of beta chain features in type 1 diabetes. Expressed TCRB transcripts were sequenced after all isolated RNA was converted to cDNA. This table comes from immunoSEQ multiplex PCR, and its TCRdb copy is limited to in-frame clones, with some not included. The table shows roughly 300,000 clones, with about 14% occurring only once. The specimen was central memory CD4+ T cells from blood. The receptor set was obtained from a man aged 25-45 years in good health.

This clone occurred a few times. This rearrangement joins TRBV5-6 to TRBJ2-3, with D hard to call. The germline V and J ends were trimmed by 2 bases and 5 bases, with 3 bases remaining between them. CDR1 SGHDT and CDR2 YYEEEE come from the germline V gene. CDR3 length: 11 residues. The CDR3 reads CASSFGDTQYF. The CDR3 region has the DNA TGTGCCAGCAGCTTCGGAGATACGCAGTATTTT.

The chain recombines TRBV10-2 with TRBJ2-3; 8 nucleotides agree with TRBD1. CDR1 and CDR2 from the germline V gene are WSHSY and SAAADI. This CDR3 contains 14 residues. The V gene end was trimmed by 6 bases and the J gene end by 1 base; junction bases not matched to a gene: 3. CDR3 loop: CASRDRVRTDTQYF. The CDR3 bases are TGCGCCAGCAGGGACAGGGTTCGCACAGATACGCAGTATTTT.

The J gene is TRBJ1-1, the V gene TRBV10-3; TRBD1 is a possible D gene (6 bases). There are 15 residues in the CDR3. Germline CDR1 reads ENHRY; CDR2 reads SYGVKD. Trimming cost V 6 bases and J 0 bases, with 14 bases left between them. This CDR3 is CAISKFTGMNTEAFF. The CDR3, as DNA: TGTGCCATCAGCAAATTCACAGGGATGAACACTGAAGCTTTCTTT.

This clone was seen more than once but under ten times. The J gene is TRBJ1-4, the V gene TRBV4-1; 12 bases fit TRBD1. V trimming: 1 base; J trimming: 8 bases; junction bases outside the gene matches: 2. Germline lookup yields CDR1 MGHRA and CDR2 YSYEKL. CDR3 length equals 15 residues. The CDR3 here is CASSQAGTGGEKLFF. The CDR3 DNA is TGCGCCAGCAGCCAAGCCGGGACAGGGGGCGAAAAACTGTTTTTT.

This clone came up a few times. The sample carries other DNA sequences with the same CDR3. The chain couples TRBV7-9 to TRBJ1-2; no clear D gene. This CDR3 has 12 amino acids. V shed 1 base and J shed 8 bases, with 8 bases lying between them. CDR1 and CDR2 from the germline V gene are SEHNR and FQNEAQ (reference sequence). The CDR3 is CASSLDSRGYTF. CDR3 DNA sequence: TGTGCCAGCAGCTTAGATTCAAGGGGCTACACCTTC. Full variable domain (outside the CDR3, taken from reference TRBV7-9 and TRBJ1-2): DTGVSQNPRHKITKRGQNVTFRCDPISEHNRLYWYRQTLGQGPEFLTYFQNEAQLEKSRLLSDRFSAERPKGSFSTLEIQRTEQGDSAMYLCASSLDSRGYTFGSGTRLTVV.

This clone turned up a few times. V usage is TRBV4-1 and J usage is TRBJ1-1; D remains ambiguous. CDR1 and CDR2 from the germline V gene are MGHRA and YSYEKL. The CDR3 contains 17 residues. V lost 5 bases, J lost 4 bases, and 23 bases lay in between. In DNA, the CDR3 is TGCGCCAGCAGCGTCCCGCCCCCGCGGGGAGTGGGCACTGAAGCTTTCTTT. Amino acid sequence: CASSVPPPRGVGTEAFF.

This clone was picked up a small number of times. This chain joins TRBV5-1 and TRBJ1-1, with D perhaps matching TRBD1 (5 bases). Germline V CDR1 and CDR2: SGHRS, YFSETQ. V lost 5 bases and J lost 4, with 15 bases in between. The CDR3 length is 14 residues. In DNA, the CDR3 is TGCGCCAGCAGGCCCGGGGCGAGTCGCACTGAAGCTTTCTTT. Its protein product is CASRPGASRTEAFF.

This chain joins TRBV4-2 and TRBJ2-7; no firm D call. The CDR3 length is 12 residues. Germline assignment: CDR1 LGHNA and CDR2 YNFKEQ. The germline V and J ends were trimmed by 5 bases and 6 bases, with 11 bases remaining between them. CDR3 in amino acids: CASSWDASEQYV. The CDR3 DNA sequence: TGTGCCAGCAGCTGGGATGCTTCCGAGCAGTACGTC.

On this clone itself: The sample has other DNA sequences that encode this CDR3 too. The V gene is TRBV18, the J gene TRBJ1-6; no reliable D call. Per germline, CDR1 KGHSH and CDR2 LQKENI. The CDR3 contains 13 residues. V was shortened by 6 bases and J by 7 bases, with 10 bases between the two germline ends. CDR3 region: CASSPSRNSPLHF. The CDR3 coding sequence is TGTGCCAGCTCGCCCTCGAGAAATTCACCCCTCCACTTT.

This clone was seen more than once but under ten times. The junction shows a germline mismatch at one end, possibly a read error. The chain links TRBV5-1 to TRBJ2-5; TRBD1 matches 7 bases. The germline gives CDR1 SGHRS, CDR2 YFSETQ. The CDR3 sequence is 14 residues long. The CDR3 DNA follows: TGCGCCAGCAGATTGGGGGACAGCCTACAGACCCAGTACTTC. Its translation: CASRLGDSLQTQYF.

The gene calls are TRBV11-2 and TRBJ1-2; D might be TRBD1 (5 bases). Trimming took off 5 bases at V and 6 bases at J, with 13 bases between the two ends. Germline lookup yields CDR1 SGHAT and CDR2 FQNNGV. The CDR3 extends over 13 amino acids. CDR3 in DNA: TGTGCCAGCAGCACCGGGACGGTACATGGCTACACCTTC. This translates into CASSTGTVHGYTF. The full variable domain, rest sourced from reference TRBV11-2 and TRBJ1-2, is EAGVAQSPRYKIIEKRQSVAFWCNPISGHATLYWYQQILGQGPKLLIQFQNNGVVDDSQLPKDRFSAERLKGVDSTLKIQPAKLEDSAVYLCASSTGTVHGYTFGSGTRLTVV.

In this sample, this clone turned up many times. The chain combines TRBV6-6 with TRBJ2-3; 8 bases fit TRBD2. CDR3 length: 14 amino acids. Germline CDR1 reads MNHNY; CDR2 reads SVGAGI (reference sequence). The J segment lost 2 bases and the V segment lost 6 bases, leaving 4 bases of the junction unmatched. CDR3 nucleotide sequence: TGTGCCAGCAGAGCGGGGGCCAACACAGATACGCAGTATTTT. This gives the protein CASRAGANTDTQYF.

The V call is TRBV29-1, the J call TRBJ2-3; either TRBD1 or TRBD2 may fit D (5 bases each). V was pared by 7 bases and J by 7 bases, with 15 bases between. This CDR3 has 12 amino acids. In germline, CDR1 is SQVTM, CDR2 ANQGSEA. CDR3 in DNA: TGCAGCGCGGGGCCCACCACGCATACGCAGTATTTT. As protein: CSAGPTTHTQYF.

This clone came up a few times. V gene TRBV5-5 combines with J gene TRBJ2-3, with D perhaps matching TRBD1 or TRBD2 (6 bases each). In germline, CDR1 is SGHKS, CDR2 YYEKEE (reference sequence). The CDR3 contains 15 residues. Trimming removed 6 bases from V and 2 bases from J, with 16 bases in between. DNA for the CDR3: TGTGCCAGCAACATAGGGGGACTTTCCACAGATACGCAGTATTTT. Translated: CASNIGGLSTDTQYF.

Only one count was recorded for this clone. This chain joins TRBV19 and TRBJ1-1; no clear D gene. Germline V gives CDR1 LNHDA, CDR2 SQIVND (reference sequence). This CDR3 is 14 amino acids long. V was cut by 5 bases and J by 1 base, with 11 bases left in between. The CDR3 DNA is TGTGCCAGTAGTGTCGTGCCGGGGAACACTGAAGCTTTCTTT. This codes for CASSVVPGNTEAFF.

This clone has just a few counts. This chain joins TRBV14 and TRBJ1-2, with D uncertain. Germline assignment: CDR1 SGHDN and CDR2 FVKESK. Trimming took off 1 base at V and 4 bases at J, with 13 bases between the two ends. The length of the CDR3 is 15 residues. CDR3 DNA: TGTGCCAGCAGCCAAGGAAAAGGAGTTTCCTATGGCTACACCTTC. This gives the protein CASSQGKGVSYGYTF.

Concerning this clone: The same CDR3 can be traced to other DNA sequences in this sample. The chain recombines TRBV7-2 with TRBJ1-5, with D possibly matching TRBD1 (5 bases). The CDR3 totals 15 residues. V was shortened by 1 base and J by 10 bases, with 17 bases between the two germline ends. CDR1 and CDR2 (germline): SGHTA, FQGNSA. The CDR3 region has the DNA TGTGCCAGCAGCTTAGAGGGGCGTGAGGGTTTACCCCAGCATTTT. Residues: CASSLEGREGLPQHF.

The V and J genes are TRBV18 and TRBJ2-1, with D perhaps TRBD2 (6 bases). This CDR3 contains 14 residues. Germline V gene lookup returns CDR1 KGHSH and CDR2 LQKENI. Trimming left V 3 bases short and J 7 bases short, with 13 bases between. This CDR3 reads CASSPDGSRNEQFF. Here the CDR3 DNA reads TGTGCCAGCTCACCTGACGGGAGCAGGAATGAGCAGTTCTTC.

Only a few counts were recorded for this clone. The chain links TRBV7-2 to TRBJ2-2, with 10 bases aligning to TRBD1. V dropped 5 bases and J dropped 4; count of bases not matched to a gene: 7. Germline CDR1 is SGHTA and CDR2 is FQGNSA. This CDR3 contains 16 residues. CDR3 coding DNA: TGTGCCAGCAGCCGGTTCCGGGACAGGGGCACCGGGGAGCTGTTTTTT. This encodes CASSRFRDRGTGELFF.

Ten or more counts support this clone. The rearrangement joins TRBV7-2 to TRBJ1-3; D call uncertain. Germline CDR1 SGHTA, CDR2 FQGNSA. The CDR3 totals 16 residues. The V end lost 3 bases, the J end lost 0 bases, and 12 bases lay between the germline ends. The CDR3 sequence is CASSFGSAASGNTIYF. CDR3 coding DNA: TGTGCCAGCAGCTTCGGGTCGGCAGCCTCTGGAAACACCATATATTTT.

A few counts support this clone. The V call is TRBV6-1, the J call TRBJ2-3; 14 bases map to TRBD2. Germline CDR1 MNHNS, CDR2 SASEGT. The CDR3 contains 15 residues. Germline trimming cut 5 bases from V and 7 bases from J; bases unmatched to any gene: 5. DNA for the CDR3: TGTGCCAGCAGTTTCGGGACTAGCGGGAGTTATACGCAGTATTTT. This encodes CASSFGTSGSYTQYF.

In its sample, this clone was seen a few times. The CDR3 DNA reads as TGTGCCAGCAGTTACACAGGGGGCGCAACCGGGGAGCTGTTTTTT. Its translation is CASSYTGGATGELFF. The V call is TRBV6-5, the J call TRBJ2-2; 9 positions agree with TRBD1. CDR3 size: 15 residues. From germline, CDR1 is MNHEY and CDR2 SVGAGI. With V trimmed by 2 bases and J by 5 bases, 3 bases remained unmatched.